The subject of this entry is one T cell receptor beta chain. Antigen: not known. These data originate in a study of shared clonotypes between healthy human individuals. About the study: Sampling drew on donors who were a couple of women and three men aged 18 to 49. Plates per donor: three CD4 naive, three CD4 memory, two CD8 naive, one CD8 memory.

Study-level points and caveats: Non-shared clonotypes had lower generation probabilities than clonotypes shared by all four sorted-subset donors.

Sequencing used immunoSEQ multiplex PCR; TCRdb keeps in-frame clones, though not all of them. The sample records approximately 2,200,000 clones, about 93% being singletons. CD45RO-negative CD8 cells positively selected for CCR7 made up the naive population, which excluded terminally differentiated effector memory CD45RA+ cells. The source is a young man in good health. Some clones in this sample may be carry-over from other donors' samples. Sequenced: naive CD8+ T cells from PBMCs.

This CDR3 reads CASSDPRQRTDTQYF. In DNA, the CDR3 is TGTGCCAGCAGCGACCCGCGACAGCGCACAGATACGCAGTATTTT. V usage is TRBV2 and J usage is TRBJ2-3; D perhaps matches TRBD1 (5 bases). V dropped 6 bases and J dropped 1 base, with 14 bases sitting between them. Germline CDR1 and CDR2: SNHLY and FYNNEI. The CDR3 loop spans 15 amino acids. The complete variable domain, with remaining parts taken from reference TRBV2 and TRBJ2-3, reads EPEVTQTPSHQVTQMGQEVILRCVPISNHLYFYWYRQILGQKVEFLVSFYNNEISEKSEIFDDQFSVERPDGSNFTLKIRSTKLEDSAMYFCASSDPRQRTDTQYFGPGTRLTVL.